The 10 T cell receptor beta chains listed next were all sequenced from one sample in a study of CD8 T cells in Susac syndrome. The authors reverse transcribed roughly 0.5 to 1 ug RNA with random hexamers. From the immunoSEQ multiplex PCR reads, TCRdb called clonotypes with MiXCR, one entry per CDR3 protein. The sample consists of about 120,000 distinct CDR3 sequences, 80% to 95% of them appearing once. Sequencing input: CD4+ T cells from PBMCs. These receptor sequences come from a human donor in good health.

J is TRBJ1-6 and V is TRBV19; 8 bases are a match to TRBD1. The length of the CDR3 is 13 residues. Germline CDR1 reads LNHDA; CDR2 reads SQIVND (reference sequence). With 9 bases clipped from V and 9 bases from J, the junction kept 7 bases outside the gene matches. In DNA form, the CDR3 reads TGTGCCAGCGCCGACAGGGGCTTTTCACCCCTCCACTTT. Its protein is CASADRGFSPLHF. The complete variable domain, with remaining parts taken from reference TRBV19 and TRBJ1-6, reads DGGITQSPKYLFRKEGQNVTLSCEQNLNHDAMYWYRQDPGQGLRLIYYSQIVNDFQKGDIAEGYSVSREKKESFPLTVTSAQKNPTAFYLCASADRGFSPLHFGNGTRLTVT.

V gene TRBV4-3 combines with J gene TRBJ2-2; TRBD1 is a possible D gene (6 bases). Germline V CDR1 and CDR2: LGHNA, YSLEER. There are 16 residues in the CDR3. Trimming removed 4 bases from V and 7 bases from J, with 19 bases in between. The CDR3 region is CASSPAAGDYNGELFF. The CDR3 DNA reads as TGCGCCAGCAGCCCAGCGGCAGGGGATTATAACGGGGAGCTGTTTTTT.

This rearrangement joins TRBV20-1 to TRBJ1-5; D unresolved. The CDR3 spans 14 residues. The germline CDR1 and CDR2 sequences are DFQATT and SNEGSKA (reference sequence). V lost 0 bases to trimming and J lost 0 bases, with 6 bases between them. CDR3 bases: TGCAGTGCTAGAGATCAGCATAGCAATCAGCCCCAGCATTTT. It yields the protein CSARDQHSNQPQHF.

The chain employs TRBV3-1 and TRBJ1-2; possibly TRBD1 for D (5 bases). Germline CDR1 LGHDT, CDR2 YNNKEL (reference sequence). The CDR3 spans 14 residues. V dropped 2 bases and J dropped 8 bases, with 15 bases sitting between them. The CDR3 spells CASSQPDSLSGYTF. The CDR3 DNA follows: TGTGCCAGCAGCCAACCAGACAGTTTGTCCGGCTACACCTTC.

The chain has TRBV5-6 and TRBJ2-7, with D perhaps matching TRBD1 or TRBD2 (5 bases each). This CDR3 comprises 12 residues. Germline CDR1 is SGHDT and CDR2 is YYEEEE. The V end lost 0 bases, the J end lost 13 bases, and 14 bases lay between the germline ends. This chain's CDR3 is CASSLGRGADYF. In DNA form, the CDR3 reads TGTGCCAGCAGCTTGGGAAGAGGGGCGGACTACTTC. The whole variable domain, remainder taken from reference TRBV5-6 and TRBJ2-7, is DAGVTQSPTHLIKTRGQQVTLRCSPKSGHDTVSWYQQALGQGPQFIFQYYEEEERQRGNFPDRFSGHQFPNYSSELNVNALLLGDSALYLCASSLGRGADYFGPGTRLTVT.

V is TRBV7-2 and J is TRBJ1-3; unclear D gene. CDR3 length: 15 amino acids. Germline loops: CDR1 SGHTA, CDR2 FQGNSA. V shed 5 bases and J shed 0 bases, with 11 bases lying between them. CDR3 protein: CASSPQAISGNTIYF. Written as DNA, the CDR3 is TGTGCCAGCAGCCCCCAAGCCATCTCTGGAAACACCATATATTTT.

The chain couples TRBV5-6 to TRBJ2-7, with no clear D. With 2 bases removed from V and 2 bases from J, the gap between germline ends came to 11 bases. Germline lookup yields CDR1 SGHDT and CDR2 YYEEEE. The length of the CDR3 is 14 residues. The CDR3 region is CASSFNLNTYEQYF. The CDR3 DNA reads TGTGCCAGCAGCTTTAATCTAAATACCTACGAGCAGTACTTC.

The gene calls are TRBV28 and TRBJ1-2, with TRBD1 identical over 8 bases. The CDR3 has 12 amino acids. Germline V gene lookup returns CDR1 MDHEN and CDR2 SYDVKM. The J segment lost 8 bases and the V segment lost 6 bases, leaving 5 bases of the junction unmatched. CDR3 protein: CASRDRAGGYTF. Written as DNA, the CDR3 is TGTGCCAGCAGGGACAGGGCGGGGGGCTACACCTTC.

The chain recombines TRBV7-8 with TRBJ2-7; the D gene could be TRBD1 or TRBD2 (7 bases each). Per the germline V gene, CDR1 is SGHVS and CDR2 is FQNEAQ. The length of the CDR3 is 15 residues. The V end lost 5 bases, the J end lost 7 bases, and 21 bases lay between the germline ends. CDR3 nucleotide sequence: TGTGCCAGCAGCCGCGGGGAGGGGGCGACTGGGGAGCAGTACTTC. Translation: CASSRGEGATGEQYF.

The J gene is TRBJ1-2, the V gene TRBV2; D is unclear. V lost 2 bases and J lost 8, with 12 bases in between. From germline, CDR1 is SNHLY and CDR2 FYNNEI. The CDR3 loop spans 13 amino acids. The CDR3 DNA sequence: TGTGCCAGCAGTGAATTTACGACCTGGGGCTACACCTTC. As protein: CASSEFTTWGYTF.